The entry below gives a single T cell receptor beta chain sequence along with its context. What it binds is unknown. These data are taken from a study of T-cell memory formation after mild COVID-19. 5'RACE, which relied on constant-segment primers, yielded TCR alpha and TCR beta cDNA libraries carrying sample barcodes and UMIs. TCRdb re-derived calls from the 5' RACE reads in MiXCR, one entry per CDR3 protein. This table holds roughly 280,000 distinct CDR3 sequences, 7% to 10% found once. General study findings and limits: Mainly CM and EM harbored the contracting CD4+ clones; mainly EMRA harbored the CD8+ ones. Specificity for SARS-CoV-2 was not confirmed among the second-wave clones peaking on day 37. Researchers found some responding clones in pre-infection memory, a sign that cross-reactive memory joined.

The sequence was obtained from a man aged 18-30 years who had mild COVID-19 (a few samples of this study predate the infection). Cell type and time point are not known. Sample: PBMCs or a T cell subset sorted from them (not recorded which).

In DNA, the CDR3 is TGTGCCAGCGGGGGACAGGGGCGAGGCTACACCTTC. It translates to CASGGQGRGYTF. V gene TRBV28 combines with J gene TRBJ1-2; TRBD1 matches at 10 bases. The CDR3 is 12 amino acids. J gave up 8 bases and V 8 bases, and 5 bases lay outside the gene matches. The germline V gene encodes CDR1 MDHEN and CDR2 SYDVKM.